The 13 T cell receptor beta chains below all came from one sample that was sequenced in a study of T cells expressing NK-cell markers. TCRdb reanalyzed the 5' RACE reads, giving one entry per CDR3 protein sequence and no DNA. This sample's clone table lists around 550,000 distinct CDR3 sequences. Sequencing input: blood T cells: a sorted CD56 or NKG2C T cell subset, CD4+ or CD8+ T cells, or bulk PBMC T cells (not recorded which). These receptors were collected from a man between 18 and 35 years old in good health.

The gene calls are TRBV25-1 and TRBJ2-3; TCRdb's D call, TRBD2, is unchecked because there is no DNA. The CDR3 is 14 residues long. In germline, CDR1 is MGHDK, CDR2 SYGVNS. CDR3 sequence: CARHRTCLKDTQYF.

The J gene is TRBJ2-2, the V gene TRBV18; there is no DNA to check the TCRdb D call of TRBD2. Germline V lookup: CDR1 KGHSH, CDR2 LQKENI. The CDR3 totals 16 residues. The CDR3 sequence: CASSPSREGPTGELFF.

This chain's CDR3 is CASRSLTGRNTEAFF. The chain recombines TRBV2 with TRBJ1-1; checking the TCRdb D call of TRBD1 is not possible without DNA. This CDR3 comprises 15 residues. Germline CDR1 is SNHLY and CDR2 is FYNNEI.

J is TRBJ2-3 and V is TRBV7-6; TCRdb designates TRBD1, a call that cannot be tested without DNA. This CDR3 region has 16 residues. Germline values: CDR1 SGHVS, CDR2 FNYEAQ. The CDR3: CASTFARGGETDTQYF. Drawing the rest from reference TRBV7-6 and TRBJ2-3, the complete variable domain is GAGVSQSPRYKVTKRGQDVALRCDPISGHVSLYWYRQALGQGPEFLTYFNYEAQQDKSGLPNDRFSAERPEGSISTLTIQRTEQRDSAMYRCASTFARGGETDTQYFGPGTRLTVL.

The CDR3 is CASSLAPGPGGELFF. The V call is TRBV5-5, the J call TRBJ2-2; the D gene TCRdb calls, TRBD1, cannot be checked with no DNA. The CDR3 totals 15 residues. Germline CDR1 is SGHKS and CDR2 is YYEKEE (reference sequence).

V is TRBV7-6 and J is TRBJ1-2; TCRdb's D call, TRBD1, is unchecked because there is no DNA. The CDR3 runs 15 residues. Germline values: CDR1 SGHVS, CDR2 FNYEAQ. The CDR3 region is CASSLGVGADYGYTF.

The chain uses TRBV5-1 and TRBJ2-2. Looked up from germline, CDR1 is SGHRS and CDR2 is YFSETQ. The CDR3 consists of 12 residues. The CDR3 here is CASSFNGGELFF.

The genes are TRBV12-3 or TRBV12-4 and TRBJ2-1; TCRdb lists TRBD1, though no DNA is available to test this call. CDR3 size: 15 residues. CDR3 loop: CASSSADRAVNEQFF.

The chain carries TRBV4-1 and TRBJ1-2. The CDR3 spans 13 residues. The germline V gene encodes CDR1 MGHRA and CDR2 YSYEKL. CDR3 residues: CASSQDYNVGYTF.

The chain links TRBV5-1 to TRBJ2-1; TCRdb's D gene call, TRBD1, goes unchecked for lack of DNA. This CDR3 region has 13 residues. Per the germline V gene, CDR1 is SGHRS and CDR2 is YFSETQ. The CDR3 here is CASSFGGGQTSFF.

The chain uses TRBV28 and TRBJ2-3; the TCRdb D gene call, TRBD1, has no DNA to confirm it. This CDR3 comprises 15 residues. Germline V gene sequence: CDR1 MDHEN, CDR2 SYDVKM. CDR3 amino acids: CASSLGADSTDTQYF.

The CDR3 protein is CASSQQGAFNEQFF. V usage is TRBV6-1 and J usage is TRBJ2-1; as DNA is missing, the TRBD1 call by TCRdb cannot be tested. The CDR3 covers 14 residues. Per germline, CDR1 MNHNS and CDR2 SASEGT.

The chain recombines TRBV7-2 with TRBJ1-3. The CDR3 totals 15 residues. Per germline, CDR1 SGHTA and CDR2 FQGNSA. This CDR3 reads CASSLIVGSGNTIYF.